Presented here are 10 T cell receptor beta chains from one specimen sequenced in a study of OX40 agonist ivuxolimab in advanced cancers. Sequencing was performed with immunoSEQ multiplex PCR; in TCRdb, only in-frame clones are kept and a portion is missing. Here the sample spans under 65,000 clones, 89% being singletons. The input for sequencing was CD4+ or CD8+ T cells sorted from blood, taken in a trial of the OX40 agonist ivuxolimab. The receptors here all came from an adult with an advanced solid tumor such as melanoma, head and neck, liver or kidney cancer.

The V call is TRBV20-1, the J call TRBJ1-1, with D perhaps TRBD1 (5 bases). The CDR3 runs 11 residues. Germline V gene sequence: CDR1 DFQATT, CDR2 SNEGSKA (reference sequence). Deletions cut 5 bases from V and 6 bases from J, with 10 bases between. CDR3 bases: TGCAGTGCTGCCCAGGGTTCTGAAGCTTTCTTT. Protein sequence: CSAAQGSEAFF.

The chain has TRBV10-2 and TRBJ2-7, with D unresolved. Germline V CDR1 and CDR2: WSHSY, SAAADI. The CDR3 contains 12 residues. The V end lost 8 bases, the J end lost 5 bases, and 13 bases lay between the germline ends. The CDR3 region is CASARLPNEQYF. In DNA, the CDR3 is TGCGCCAGCGCGCGGTTGCCTAACGAGCAGTACTTC.

The V call is TRBV6-1, the J call TRBJ1-1; TRBD1 is a possible D gene (6 bases). This CDR3 spans 13 amino acids. CDR1 is MNHNS, CDR2 SASEGT, per germline. V lost 11 bases to trimming and J lost 5 bases, with 18 bases between them. The CDR3 DNA reads as TGTGCCCATAGGGGGGGGGCATATACTGAAGCTTTCTTT. The encoded protein is CAHRGGAYTEAFF.

About this clone itself: In the same sample, other DNA sequences code for this CDR3. The V and J genes are TRBV6-5 and TRBJ2-6; D is undetermined. CDR1 is MNHEY and CDR2 is SVGAGI in the germline V gene. The CDR3 covers 15 residues. The V gene lost 0 bases and the J gene lost 0 bases, with 3 bases spanning the gap. The CDR3 DNA sequence: TGTGCCAGCAGTTACTCGAGCTCTGGGGCCAACGTCCTGACTTTC. It yields the protein CASSYSSSGANVLTF.

The CDR3 DNA sequence: TGTGCCACGGGACTTCTCCTAACAAAAACGGATGAGCAGTTCTTC. This codes for CATGLLLTKTDEQFF. This chain links TRBV7-6 with TRBJ2-1, with D maybe TRBD2 (6 bases). V lost 10 bases, J lost 8 bases, and 24 bases lay in between. The CDR3 loop spans 15 amino acids. The germline gives CDR1 SGHVS, CDR2 FNYEAQ.

This chain links TRBV7-8 with TRBJ2-1; 9 bases agree with TRBD1. The germline gives CDR1 SGHVS, CDR2 FQNEAQ. The CDR3 has 14 amino acids. The V gene end was trimmed by 4 bases and the J gene end by 8 bases; junction bases not matched to a gene: 6. The CDR3 spells CASSSGTGRDEQFF. In nucleotides, the CDR3 is TGTGCCAGCAGCTCTGGGACAGGGCGGGATGAGCAGTTCTTC.

This sequence joins TRBV27 and TRBJ1-1, with D unresolved. Germline V gene lookup returns CDR1 MNHEY and CDR2 SMNVEV (reference sequence). V shed 5 bases and J shed 8 bases, with 12 bases lying between them. The CDR3 is 12 amino acids. The chain's CDR3 is CASSVLGREAFF. In DNA form, the CDR3 reads TGTGCCAGCAGTGTTTTAGGCAGAGAAGCTTTCTTT.

The chain joins TRBV5-8 to TRBJ2-1, with D maybe TRBD2 (6 bases). The CDR3 is made up of 17 amino acids. The germline V and J ends were trimmed by 4 bases and 2 bases, with 19 bases remaining between them. CDR1 is SGHTS and CDR2 is YDEGEE in the germline V gene. Here the CDR3 reads CASSPPLGTGAYNEQFF. The CDR3 DNA is TGTGCCAGCAGCCCCCCACTAGGAACGGGAGCCTACAATGAGCAGTTCTTC.

This rearrangement joins TRBV7-9 to TRBJ2-2; possibly TRBD1 for D (5 bases). V was pared by 3 bases and J by 0 bases, with 17 bases between. The length of the CDR3 is 18 residues. The V gene's germline CDR1 is SEHNR and CDR2 FQNEAQ (reference sequence). The CDR3 region is CASSFFNWGPSNTGELFF. The CDR3 bases are TGTGCCAGCAGCTTCTTTAATTGGGGCCCTTCGAACACCGGGGAGCTGTTTTTT. Full variable domain (outside the CDR3, taken from reference TRBV7-9 and TRBJ2-2): DTGVSQNPRHKITKRGQNVTFRCDPISEHNRLYWYRQTLGQGPEFLTYFQNEAQLEKSRLLSDRFSAERPKGSFSTLEIQRTEQGDSAMYLCASSFFNWGPSNTGELFFGEGSRLTVL.

The J gene is TRBJ2-5, the V gene TRBV2; D not resolved. The better agreement between TRBJ2-7 and the DNA end casts doubt on the J call. CDR1 and CDR2 from the germline V gene are SNHLY and FYNNEI. The CDR3 extends over 10 amino acids. The DNA of the CDR3 is TGTGCCAGCGGTAACTACGAGCAGTACTTC. Its protein product is CASGNYEQYF.